Following are 4 T cell receptor beta chains from one sample sequenced in a study of T cells in localized non-small cell lung cancer (dated by TCRdb to 2018 to 2020). Libraries were constructed by the immunoSEQ multiplex PCR assay. TCRdb carries this immuneACCESS record with in-frame sequences only. Its versions omit some clonotypes, under half of them owing to an unresolved V gene in the studies checked, with the rest unexplained. Recorded for this sample are 2,500 to 3,000 clones; around 31% of them occurred a single time. The ten largest clones represent over 5.5% of the sample. This specimen was lung tumor tissue, taken before any cancer treatment. These receptors all stem from a man aged 40 to 69 with stage I lung adenocarcinoma.

This clone was observed a few times. The CDR3 nucleotides read TGTGCCAGCAGGACTAGCCTGCCTGCAGAGACCCAGTACTTC. This translates into CASRTSLPAETQYF. The chain joins TRBV6-8 to TRBJ2-5, with 7 bases identical to TRBD2. The CDR3 contains 14 residues. In germline, CDR1 is MNHGY, CDR2 SAAAGT. The trim removed 6 bases at V and 4 bases at J, leaving 8 bases unmatched.

This clone is large within its sample. The chain uses TRBV9 and TRBJ2-1; 8 bases map to TRBD2. Germline CDR1 and CDR2: SGDLS and YYNGEE. Trimming removed 6 bases from V and 7 bases from J; junction bases left unmatched: 6. The CDR3 spans 13 residues. This chain's CDR3 is CASTREGRNEQFF. CDR3 nucleotides: TGTGCCAGCACCCGGGAGGGCCGGAATGAGCAGTTCTTC.

This clone was seen a handful of times. V usage is TRBV6-4 and J usage is TRBJ1-5, with 7 bases matching TRBD1. Germline loops: CDR1 MRHNA, CDR2 SNTAGT. V shed 6 bases, J shed 5 bases, and the junction held 16 bases outside the gene matches. This CDR3 is built from 17 residues. The CDR3 loop is CASSSRRDSLRYQPQHF. The DNA of the CDR3 is TGTGCCAGCAGCTCTAGGAGGGACAGTTTGAGGTATCAGCCCCAGCATTTT.

This clone is judged medium-sized (0.01 to 0.1%). The chain carries TRBV11-3 and TRBJ2-7; D possibly corresponds to TRBD1 (6 bases). CDR3 size: 14 residues. V was shortened by 3 bases and J by 3 bases, with 12 bases between the two germline ends. CDR1 is SGHNT and CDR2 is YENEEA in the germline V gene. For the CDR3, the DNA is TGTGCCAGCAGCTTCTCCGGGACACTCTACGAGCAGTACTTC. Amino acids: CASSFSGTLYEQYF.